This entry describes one T cell receptor (beta chain). The antigen remains unidentified. This CDR3 is 12 amino acids long. Per the germline V gene, CDR1 is MDHEN and CDR2 is SYDVKM. V was shortened by 2 bases and J by 2 bases, with 4 bases between the two germline ends. TCR cDNA molecules were tagged individually, and each one carried a unique molecular identifier. MiXCR, applied by TCRdb to the 5' RACE reads, yields one record per CDR3 protein. Of roughly 3,900 distinct CDR3 sequences in the sample, about a third are singletons; the top ten hold 24%. Time point denoted: sample taken at primary tumor resection. The donors comprised around 72 untreated early-stage non-small cell lung cancer patients. Extraction of whole RNA from tumor, nontumor lung or frozen PBMC preceded unsorted sequencing. These data originate in a study of spatial heterogeneity in lung cancer. Findings and caveats of the study: Tracking of tumor mutation counts was seen in expanded intratumoral alpha and beta TCR counts.

The J gene is TRBJ2-7, the V gene TRBV28; D is unresolved. This receptor was taken from a male donor with early-stage non-small cell lung cancer. The sequenced sample was lung tumor tissue, obtained at surgery. CDR3 protein: CASSLSAYEQYF. In DNA, the CDR3 is TGTGCCAGCAGTTTAAGTGCCTACGAGCAGTACTTC.